This TCR beta chain came from a study of cytomegalovirus exposure and HLA in healthy donors listed by TCRdb under 2017. In the study overall: In an earlier analysis of some 550 of the donors, less than 350 Gb of sequence data and 120 million or so unique TCR beta sequences from 150 million to 200 million T cells were reported. An early release covering 500 to 750 HLA-typed donors comprised roughly 300 gigabases of sequencing data and roughly 85 million unique TCR sequences. The genetic ancestry cluster associated with self-reported Caucasian donors included 70% to 85% of the roughly 360 genotyped donors. The study was designed to test whether signatures of past pathogen exposure could be identified by cataloging public T cell receptors. The study profiled the T cell repertoires of 500 to 800 subjects by immunosequencing and related them to cytomegalovirus serostatus. Besides the first cohort of around 700 subjects, a separate validation cohort made up of around 120 different subjects was used. To predict cytomegalovirus infection status, the study combined high-throughput TCR immunosequencing, statistical association of individual TCRs with disease status, and machine learning. In a later analysis, previously published TCR beta repertoires from 666 donors were re-analyzed and high-resolution HLA genotyping was added so that TCR occurrence patterns could be studied. Rather than drawing on any new phenotypic data, the later analysis identified candidate immune exposures from TCR beta sequences and the way those sequences occurred across donors. To decide whether each TCR beta V gene segment behaved as functional or pseudogenic, an earlier analysis of some 570 of the donors relied on high-throughput TCR beta sequencing. Donor age, sex, ethnicity and CMV serostatus were compiled together with the repertoire data. A later genetic analysis took genome-wide SNP genotypes for about three fifths of the roughly 670 donors and used that subset as a discovery cohort. All discovery cohort repertoires had been generated on a single sequencing platform. HLA typing covered class I and class II loci at four-digit resolution. The number of donors typed differed by locus, with about 629-630 for A, B, C, DRB1 and DQB1, around 500 for DQA1, 600 to 610 for DPA1, and some 440 for DPB1. About five DR-DQ haplotypes were treated as single units for association and clustering because of strong linkage in the cohort. Across 300 to 500 genotyped donors of the cohort, an average of about 200,000 unique TCR beta nucleotide sequences per donor were sequenced, and roughly 17% of those sequences were non-productive. Findings and caveats that apply to the study as a whole: Presence/absence analyses assumed roughly uniform sequencing depth across donors, an assumption that may not hold. A few of the identified cytomegalovirus-associated TCR beta chains were confirmed in vitro to be specific for cytomegalovirus antigens. According to a later analysis, TCR association rates differed among HLA loci, with DRB1 alleles showing the most associated TCRs and HLA-C alleles showing the fewest. The sequencing pipeline was judged likely to have produced a cluster of highly shared sequence variants as a technical artifact. In both the original and validation cohorts, the classifier was reported to diagnose cytomegalovirus status with high specificity and sensitivity. A further reported finding was that TCR beta sequences accurately predicted the HLA-A and HLA-B alleles for most subjects in the first cohort. A later genetic analysis associated a missense DCLRE1C variant with V-gene and J-gene trimming of TCR beta chains, and an independent cohort replicated the association. The earlier analysis of a few hundred of the donors excluded seventeen rarely observed V segments, including chromosome 9 orphons, because counts were too low. The study gave a list of more than 150 TCR beta chains associated with cytomegalovirus. Most TCR sequences were seen in very few donors, while some public TCRs were found in many individuals. According to a later analysis, parvovirus B19, influenza, CMV and Epstein-Barr virus appeared linked to several top co-occurrence clusters. The authors suggested that the approach could potentially be generalized to other disease states and immunological phenotypes. When HLA alleles, especially DR and DQ, strongly co-occurred, TCR associations were difficult to assign to individual alleles. Because some donors lacked HLA typing at each locus, the association tests relied only on the typed subset. Only TCR beta chains were sequenced in this cohort, and the absence of alpha or paired-chain data limited detectable features. In an earlier analysis of around 600 of the donors, most TCR beta V segments were observed in productive rearrangements about 90% or about 30% of the time, broadly matching IMGT annotations. Some IMGT-functional V segments, including TRBV6-2 and TRBV6-3, could not be distinguished by the 87-base-pair reads and were therefore excluded. Compared with equally common non-associated chains, HLA-associated TCR beta chains in a later analysis were more clonally expanded and had lower generation probabilities. Correlated functional status among segregating V segments might reflect linkage disequilibrium, but an unknown experimental factor could not be ruled out. In a later analysis, most CMV-associated TCR beta chains were found to appear HLA-restricted, with HLA associations seemingly driven largely by CMV exposure. According to a later genetic analysis, donors in an Asian-associated ancestry cluster had fewer N-insertions in productive TCRs than the approximately 630-donor mean. At a false discovery rate of 0.05, a later analysis linked 15,000 to 20,000 TCR beta sequences to specific HLA alleles. Immune exposure information for the cohort was limited to CMV serostatus.

Reading from cysteine to phenylalanine, the CDR3 counts 12 amino acids. The only DNA kept is the CDR3, 36 bases in frame from the first base. V loses 0 bases, J loses 5 bases, and the germline ends lie 6 bases apart. The CDR1 and CDR2 encoded by the germline V gene (reference sequence) are SGHKS and YYEKEE. Remarks on this clone: There is no known antigen for this receptor. The sample holds no much larger clone one base away, and base qualities are not on file.

In total, roughly 710 healthy bone marrow donors made up the cohort. At the time of sampling, all cohort members were nominally healthy, though unrecorded immune exposures were likely present. The donor tested CMV seronegative and was one of the 352 seronegative cohort members. A peripheral blood sample was provided by each donor, and peripheral blood mononuclear cells were used for TCR beta sequencing. The Qiagen DNeasy Blood Extraction Kit was used to extract genomic DNA from the blood cell samples. Libraries were built with the immunoSEQ multiplex PCR assay. For the multiplex PCR, a mixture combining 60 forward primers for TCR Vbeta segments and 13 reverse primers for TCR Jbeta segments was used. The CDR3 region of rearranged TCR beta genes was amplified from genomic DNA with a multiplex PCR assay. The Illumina HiSeq System was used to sequence the amplified TCR beta libraries as 87-base-pair reads. The paper's processing steps were these. In a later analysis, some 80 million unique TCR beta chains were counted across the roughly 610 repertoires, and approximately 9.9 million of these chains were shared by at least two donors. To remove PCR and sequencing errors, raw reads were error-corrected and collapsed into unique sequences using a nearest-neighbor algorithm that merged closely related sequences. V, D and J gene segments were assigned by aligning CDR3 sequences to IMGT reference sequences. Each retained sequence needed at least a six-nucleotide match to both a V gene segment and a J gene segment. A rearrangement was called productive if the CDR3 had no stop codons and remained in frame with V and J, and every other rearrangement was called non-productive. CDR3 was defined by IMGT convention, running from the second conserved V-encoded cysteine to the conserved J-encoded phenylalanine. Sequences without an unambiguous match to a single V gene segment were excluded from the earlier analysis of several hundred of the donors. In an earlier analysis of 587 of the donors, a V segment was called functional when productive rearrangements were above 56.7%, and segregating when the standard deviation between donors exceeded 5%. A statistical classification framework was built to diagnose cytomegalovirus status from the catalog of TCR beta chain sequences. A later analysis assigned V and J genes by comparing TCR nucleotide sequences with IMGT/GENE-DB human TR gene sequences. In a later analysis, CDR3 sequences and most-parsimonious VDJ recombination scenarios were assigned using the TCRdist pipeline. In a later analysis, each TCR beta chain was defined by its CDR3 amino acid sequence together with its V-gene family, and reads lacking a unique V-gene family were excluded. A later analysis removed roughly 590 highly shared, low-generation-probability nucleotide sequences to deal with suspected cross-contamination and a sequencing artifact. A later analysis calculated a clonal expansion index for each public chain from normalized within-repertoire ranks of inferred template counts. In a later analysis, generation probabilities were computed using a VDJ recombination model fitted to out-of-frame rearrangements, and the results were checked against IGoR. In a later analysis, TCR-TCR, TCR-HLA and TCR-CMV co-occurrence was scored with hypergeometric tests, and a repertoire-size bias correction was applied to TCR pairs. A later analysis estimated false discovery rates by permuting HLA or CMV assignments 20 times. In a later analysis, co-occurring TCRs were grouped using DBSCAN, with TCRdist sequence similarity added in when clustering inside HLA-allele-positive subsets. Co-occurrence clustering excluded repertoires with fewer than 30,000 or more than 120,000 public chains, plus five with anomalous nucleotide sharing. TCRdb re-hosts the immuneACCESS table, in-frame sequences only. Its copies lack some clones; in the studies checked, an unresolved V gene accounts for under half of them, and the cause for the rest is not known. Clone size and the V and J calls come from that table; the DNA yielded D and trimming. The sample records roughly 100,000 clones, around 61% of which are singletons. 2.5% to 4% of the sample belongs to the ten largest clones.

The chain uses TRBV5-5 and TRBJ2-7; the D gene is perhaps TRBD2, on 5 matching bases. Sequencing was carried out using PBMCs. The receptor was isolated from a woman between 50 and 59 years old in good health and CMV-seronegative. In nucleotide form, the sequence is TGTGCCAGCAGCTTGGCCGGGAACGAGCAGTACTTC. It codes for CASSLAGNEQYF.